This T cell receptor (beta chain) was documented in a study of shared clonotypes between healthy human individuals. General observations from the study: Non-shared clonotypes had lower generation probabilities than clonotypes shared by all four sorted-subset donors. Only a few donors were included, so the genetic and exposure-history diversity represented was limited.

Profiled with immunoSEQ multiplex PCR; TCRdb holds only in-frame clones, not every one. The sample shows 2 million to 3 million clones, over 85% of them seen only once. This CDR3 contains 12 residues. Per germline, CDR1 MDHEN and CDR2 SYDVKM. Trimming removed 5 bases from V and 11 bases from J, with 15 bases in between. In the case of this clone: Its antigen remains unknown.

Donors comprised healthy HIV-negative adults lacking recent acute infections or vaccinations. CD4+ cells yielded CD45RA+ naive and CD45RA-negative memory subsets. V and J are TRBV28 and TRBJ1-1; D is uncertain. The TCR sequence derives from a man younger than 35 in good health. Some clones in this sample may be carry-over from other donors' samples. The material sequenced was naive CD4+ T cells from PBMCs. Subset described: CD45RA+ positively selected. CDR3 sequence reads: CASSTLVTVAFF. Written as DNA, the CDR3 is TGTGCCAGCAGTACTCTGGTGACTGTTGCTTTCTTT.